Each of the 22 T cell receptor beta chains below was sequenced from the same sample in a study of a mutant IDH1 vaccine in newly diagnosed glioma. These receptors are not linked to any known antigen. Time point given: week 23, last vaccination. The content of each vaccine dose was 300 ug of mutant IDH1 20-mer peptide, and topical imiquimod accompanied it. The repertoire was sequenced with immunoSEQ multiplex PCR; TCRdb's copy has only in-frame clones and lacks some. The sample holds approximately 66,000 clones, approximately 87% seen once. The starting material was PBMCs, obtained from a glioma patient whose treatment included an IDH1 peptide vaccine. Receptors originate from a man aged 18 to 29 with glioma.

This chain uses TRBV2 with TRBJ2-2; a weak D match, TRBD1 (6 bases). CDR1 and CDR2 (germline): SNHLY, FYNNEI. V was shortened by 0 bases and J by 1 base, with 9 bases between the two germline ends. The CDR3 length is 16 residues. The CDR3 loop reads CASSEATGWNTGELFF. DNA of the CDR3: TGTGCCAGCAGTGAAGCGACAGGCTGGAACACCGGGGAGCTGTTTTTT.

The V call is TRBV4-1, the J call TRBJ2-3; 8 bases align to TRBD2. Germline lookup yields CDR1 MGHRA and CDR2 YSYEKL. With 0 bases clipped from V and 0 bases from J, the junction kept 14 bases outside the gene matches. The CDR3 runs to 20 residues. CDR3 DNA: TGCGCCAGCAGCCAAGACCTTGGCTTTTTAGCGGGGACTAGCACAGATACGCAGTATTTT. Protein product: CASSQDLGFLAGTSTDTQYF.

The V call is TRBV7-9, the J call TRBJ2-7; D gene uncertain. Germline V gives CDR1 SEHNR, CDR2 FQNEAQ (reference sequence). V lost 1 base and J lost 6, with 4 bases in between. The CDR3 spans 11 residues. CDR3 bases: TGTGCCAGCAGCTTAGAGACCGAGCAGTACTTC. Translated, it gives CASSLETEQYF.

This clone has a handful of counts. The chain employs TRBV2 and TRBJ2-2, with D perhaps matching TRBD1 or TRBD2 (7 bases each). The CDR3 runs 15 residues. Germline-derived CDR1 and CDR2 are SNHLY and FYNNEI. Trimming left V 8 bases short and J 3 bases short, with 16 bases between. The CDR3 DNA reads as TGTGCCAGCCGGCGTCCAGGGGGGGACACCGGGGAGCTGTTTTTT. Translation: CASRRPGGDTGELFF.

This chain links TRBV10-3 with TRBJ1-3; D is uncertain. This CDR3 has 14 residues. Trimming stripped 6 bases from V and 2 bases from J, with 11 bases between. Germline V gene sequence: CDR1 ENHRY, CDR2 SYGVKD. The CDR3 DNA is TGTGCCATCAGAGGACCCGGTCCTGGAAACACCATATATTTT. Its protein is CAIRGPGPGNTIYF.

The chain uses TRBV7-2 and TRBJ2-7, with a possible D match to TRBD1 (5 bases). Trimming took 0 bases from V and 5 from J, leaving 11 bases between them. Germline V gene data show CDR1 as SGHTA and CDR2 as FQGNSA. The CDR3 covers 14 residues. The CDR3 here is CASSLAQGINEQYF. As DNA, the CDR3 is TGTGCCAGCAGCTTAGCTCAGGGCATCAACGAGCAGTACTTC. Filled out from reference TRBV7-2 and TRBJ2-7, the complete variable domain reads GAGVSQSPSNKVTEKGKDVELRCDPISGHTALYWYRQSLGQGLEFLIYFQGNSAPDKSGLPSDRFSAERTGGSVSTLTIQRTQQEDSAVYLCASSLAQGINEQYFGPGTRLTVT.

This chain links TRBV5-4 with TRBJ2-3, with 10 bases matching TRBD1. The trim removed 4 bases at V and 3 bases at J, leaving 8 bases unmatched. This CDR3 region has 16 residues. CDR1 SGHNT and CDR2 YYREEE come from the germline V gene (reference sequence). The CDR3 here is CASSIYWTGGTDTQYF. DNA for the CDR3: TGTGCCAGCAGCATATACTGGACAGGGGGTACAGATACGCAGTATTTT. The whole variable domain, remainder taken from reference TRBV5-4 and TRBJ2-3, is ETGVTQSPTHLIKTRGQQVTLRCSSQSGHNTVSWYQQALGQGPQFIFQYYREEENGRGNFPPRFSGLQFPNYSSELNVNALELDDSALYLCASSIYWTGGTDTQYFGPGTRLTVL.

This clone was seen more than once but under ten times. CDR3 residues: CASSPSGGGLWETQYF. CDR3 DNA: TGCGCCAGCAGCCCCTCCGGCGGGGGGCTCTGGGAGACCCAGTACTTC. J is TRBJ2-5 and V is TRBV5-1; 8 bases are a match to TRBD2. The CDR3 spans 16 residues. The germline gives CDR1 SGHRS, CDR2 YFSETQ. Trimming took 4 bases from V and 5 from J; bases not matched to a gene: 13.

The V call is TRBV20-1, the J call TRBJ2-1; D ambiguous. Looked up from germline, CDR1 is DFQATT and CDR2 is SNEGSKA (reference sequence). The ends were cut back, 4 bases at V and 7 bases at J, with 8 bases in the middle. This CDR3 contains 11 residues. In nucleotides, the CDR3 is TGCAGTGCTAATATACTGAATGAGCAGTTCTTC. Encoded protein: CSANILNEQFF.

J is TRBJ1-1 and V is TRBV9, with a weak D call TRBD1 (6 bases). Germline V lookup: CDR1 SGDLS, CDR2 YYNGEE. V was trimmed by 0 bases and J by 3 bases, leaving 12 bases between them. CDR3 length equals 15 residues. CDR3 protein: CASSVVGGRDTEAFF. The CDR3 nucleotides are TGTGCCAGCAGCGTAGTAGGGGGTCGGGACACTGAAGCTTTCTTT.

The CDR3 nucleotides read TGCGCCAGCAGCTTGAGGGCGACCTACAATGAGCAGTTCTTC. Amino acid sequence: CASSLRATYNEQFF. The chain is built from TRBV5-1 and TRBJ2-1; no definite D call. The germline V gene has CDR1 SGHRS and CDR2 YFSETQ. The V end was cut by 1 base, the J end by 2 bases, with 7 bases between. This CDR3 contains 14 residues.

This rearrangement joins TRBV27 to TRBJ2-1, with D maybe TRBD1 (6 bases). V was cut by 3 bases and J by 5 bases, with 8 bases left in between. The CDR3 sequence is 13 residues long. Looked up from germline, CDR1 is MNHEY and CDR2 is SMNVEV (reference sequence). CDR3 amino acids: CASSLSGDNEQFF. The CDR3 DNA is TGTGCCAGCAGTTTGTCAGGGGACAATGAGCAGTTCTTC.

The chain couples TRBV7-2 to TRBJ1-2, with TRBD1 as a possible D gene (5 bases). Trimming pared 6 bases from V and 5 bases from J, leaving 13 bases between. The CDR3 totals 13 residues. Germline lookup yields CDR1 SGHTA and CDR2 FQGNSA. The CDR3, as DNA: TGTGCCAGCAGACCACAGGAGACATATGGCTACACCTTC. It is translated as CASRPQETYGYTF.

The rearrangement links TRBV30 to TRBJ2-4; 7 positions agree with TRBD1. Germline assignment: CDR1 GTSNPN and CDR2 SVGIG (reference sequence). The CDR3 loop spans 17 amino acids. The ends lost 0 bases at V and 2 bases at J; junction bases unmatched: 10. The CDR3 region is CAWSVQTRTGSKNIQYF. DNA of the CDR3: TGTGCCTGGAGTGTACAAACCCGGACAGGTTCCAAAAACATTCAGTACTTC.

The chain links TRBV28 to TRBJ1-1, with D perhaps matching TRBD1 (6 bases). Between the trimmed V and J ends, which lost 5 bases and 5 bases, there was a span of 12 bases. The germline CDR1 and CDR2 sequences are MDHEN and SYDVKM. The CDR3 extends over 13 amino acids. CDR3 loop: CASSQGGRTEAFF. The CDR3 nucleotides are TGTGCCAGCAGTCAAGGGGGAAGGACTGAAGCTTTCTTT.

The gene calls are TRBV19 and TRBJ1-2; D unresolved. The V and J ends lost 7 bases and 6 bases respectively, with 15 bases between them. This CDR3 has 13 amino acids. CDR1 and CDR2 (germline): LNHDA, SQIVND (reference sequence). CDR3 amino acids: CASTPTRLNGYTF. For the CDR3, the DNA is TGTGCCAGTACCCCGACCCGGCTCAATGGCTACACCTTC.

This rearrangement joins TRBV6-5 to TRBJ2-3, with unresolved D. Per germline, CDR1 MNHEY and CDR2 SVGAGI. This CDR3 comprises 14 residues. V was shortened by 6 bases and J by 1 base, with 11 bases between the two germline ends. Here the CDR3 reads CASRTLEGTDTQYF. The CDR3 DNA sequence: TGTGCCAGCAGGACCCTAGAGGGCACAGATACGCAGTATTTT.

This clone is medium-sized (0.01 to 0.1%) in the sample. This chain links TRBV29-1 with TRBJ2-3; D possibly corresponds to TRBD1 (5 bases). Per the germline V gene, CDR1 is SQVTM and CDR2 is ANQGSEA. The ends were cut back, 5 bases at V and 2 bases at J, with 14 bases in the middle. This CDR3 spans 14 amino acids. The DNA for the CDR3 is TGCAGCGTTCAAGTACAGGCCTCCACAGATACGCAGTATTTT. Its translation: CSVQVQASTDTQYF.

The chain joins TRBV2 to TRBJ1-2; 8 positions match TRBD1. The junction had 2 bases not matched to a gene; V was cut back by 5 bases and J by 6 bases. The CDR3 runs to 12 residues. Germline V CDR1 and CDR2: SNHLY, FYNNEI. CDR3 in DNA: TGTGCCAGCAGTAGACAGGGGAATGGCTACACCTTC. It specifies CASSRQGNGYTF.

V gene TRBV10-3 combines with J gene TRBJ1-1; TRBD1 aligns across 9 bases. The CDR3 totals 14 residues. The V gene end was trimmed by 7 bases and the J gene end by 7 bases; junction bases not matched to a gene: 10. The germline V gene encodes CDR1 ENHRY and CDR2 SYGVKD. In DNA, the CDR3 is TGTGCCATCAAGGACAGGGGATGGAACCTTGAAGCTTTCTTT. The encoded protein is CAIKDRGWNLEAFF.

The chain links TRBV11-2 to TRBJ1-5; D ambiguous. V lost 5 bases and J 0 bases, leaving 8 bases between the germline ends. Looked up from germline, CDR1 is SGHAT and CDR2 is FQNNGV. The CDR3 is 14 amino acids. DNA for the CDR3: TGTGCCAGCAGCCTCCACAGTAGCAATCAGCCCCAGCATTTT. This codes for CASSLHSSNQPQHF.

The chain has TRBV7-9 and TRBJ1-1; no clear D. The CDR3 totals 15 residues. Deletions cut 1 base from V and 4 bases from J, with 13 bases between. Germline CDR1 SEHNR, CDR2 FQNEAQ (reference sequence). The CDR3 protein is CASSLGGSRGTEAFF. CDR3 sequence (DNA): TGTGCCAGCAGCTTAGGGGGTAGCCGGGGCACTGAAGCTTTCTTT.